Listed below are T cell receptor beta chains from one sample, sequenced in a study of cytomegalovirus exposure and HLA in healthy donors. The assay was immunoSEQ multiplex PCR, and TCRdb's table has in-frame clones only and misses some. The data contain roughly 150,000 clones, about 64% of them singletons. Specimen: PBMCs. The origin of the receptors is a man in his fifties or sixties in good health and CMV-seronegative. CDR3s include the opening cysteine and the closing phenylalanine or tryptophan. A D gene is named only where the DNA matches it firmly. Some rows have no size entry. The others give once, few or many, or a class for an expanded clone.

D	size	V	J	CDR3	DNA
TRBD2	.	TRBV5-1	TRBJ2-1	CASSLVAAGDEQFF	TGCGCCAGCAGCTTGGTTGCGGCGGGAGATGAGCAGTTCTTC
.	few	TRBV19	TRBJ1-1	CASRRVTEAFF	TGTGCCAGTAGACGAGTCACTGAAGCTTTCTTT
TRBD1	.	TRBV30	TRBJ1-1	CAWSVQTGKAFF	TGTGCCTGGAGTGTACAGACAGGGAAAGCTTTCTTT
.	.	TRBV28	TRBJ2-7	CASRVAGSYEQYF	TGTGCCAGCAGGGTGGCGGGCTCCTACGAGCAGTACTTC
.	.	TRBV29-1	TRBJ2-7	CSVERGSYEQYF	TGCAGCGTTGAACGCGGCAGCTACGAGCAGTACTTC
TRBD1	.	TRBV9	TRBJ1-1	CASNSGGTAWAEAFF	TGTGCCAGCAACAGCGGGGGGACAGCCTGGGCTGAAGCTTTCTTT
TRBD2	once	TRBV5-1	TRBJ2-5	CASSFSGRETQYF	TGCGCCAGCAGCTTTAGCGGGAGGGAGACCCAGTACTTC
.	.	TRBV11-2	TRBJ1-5	CASSATLSQPQHF	TGTGCCAGCAGCGCCACTTTGAGTCAGCCCCAGCATTTT
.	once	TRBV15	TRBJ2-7	CATSNRAGYEQYF	TGTGCCACCAGCAACAGGGCGGGCTACGAGCAGTACTTC
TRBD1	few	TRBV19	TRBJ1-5	CASSIPGQGARQPQHF	TGTGCCAGTAGTATTCCGGGACAGGGGGCAAGGCAGCCCCAGCATTTT
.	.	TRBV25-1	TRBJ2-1	CASSETQDWGYNEQFF	TGTGCCAGCAGTGAAACCCAGGACTGGGGCTACAATGAGCAGTTCTTC
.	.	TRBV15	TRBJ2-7	CATSPHLQRSSYEQYF	TGTGCCACCAGCCCTCACCTACAGCGGAGTAGCTACGAGCAGTACTTC
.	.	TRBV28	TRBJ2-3	CASSSSGSSTDTQYF	TGTGCCAGCAGCTCGAGCGGATCTAGCACAGATACGCAGTATTTT
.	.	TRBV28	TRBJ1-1	CASRATGVNTEAFF	TGTGCCAGCAGGGCGACGGGGGTGAACACTGAAGCTTTCTTT
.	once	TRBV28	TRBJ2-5	CASSLFASEETQYF	TGTGCCAGCAGTTTGTTCGCCAGTGAAGAGACCCAGTACTTC
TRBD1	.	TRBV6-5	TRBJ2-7	CASSYIKDRNAYEQYF	TGTGCCAGCAGTTACATCAAGGACAGGAACGCCTACGAGCAGTACTTC
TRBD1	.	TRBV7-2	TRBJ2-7	CASSEGQGVSYEQYF	TGTGCCAGCAGCGAGGGACAGGGTGTCTCCTACGAGCAGTACTTC
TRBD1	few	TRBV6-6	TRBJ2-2	CASSYSRQGAGELFF	TGTGCCAGCAGTTACTCCCGACAGGGAGCCGGGGAGCTGTTTTTT
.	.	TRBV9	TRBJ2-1	CASSVDRWREQFF	TGTGCCAGCAGCGTAGACAGATGGCGTGAGCAGTTCTTC
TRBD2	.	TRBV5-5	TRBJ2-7	CASSLGTSGIYEQYF	TGTGCCAGCAGCTTGGGGACTAGCGGGATCTACGAGCAGTACTTC
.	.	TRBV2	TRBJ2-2	CASSRQAGSNTGELFF	TGTGCCAGCAGTCGACAGGCCGGCTCGAACACCGGGGAGCTGTTTTTT
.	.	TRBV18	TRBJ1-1	CASSPLDRNTEAFF	TGTGCCAGCTCACCATTGGACAGGAACACTGAAGCTTTCTTT
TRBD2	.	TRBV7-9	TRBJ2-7	CASSTTSGLSYEQYF	TGTGCCAGCAGCACGACTAGCGGGTTATCCTACGAGCAGTACTTC
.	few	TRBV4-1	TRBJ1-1	CASSGRNQGFTEAFF	TGCGCCAGCAGCGGTAGGAACCAGGGTTTCACTGAAGCTTTCTTT
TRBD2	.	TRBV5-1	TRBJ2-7	CASSGTSGASEQYF	TGCGCCAGCTCCGGGACTAGCGGGGCTAGCGAGCAGTACTTC
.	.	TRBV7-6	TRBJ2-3	CASSLSSSSTTDTQYF	TGTGCCAGCAGCCTAAGCTCGAGTAGCACCACAGATACGCAGTATTTT
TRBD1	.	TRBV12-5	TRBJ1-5	CTSSQGGNQPQHF	TGTACTAGTTCCCAGGGGGGCAATCAGCCCCAGCATTTT
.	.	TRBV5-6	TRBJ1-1	CASSLRGTEAFF	TGTGCCAGCAGCTTGCGGGGCACTGAAGCTTTCTTT
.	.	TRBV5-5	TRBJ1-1	CASSFEAYEAFF	TGTGCCAGCAGCTTCGAAGCCTATGAAGCTTTCTTT
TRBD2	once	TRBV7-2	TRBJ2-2	CASSLHGRTGELFF	TGTGCCAGCAGTTTACACGGGAGGACCGGGGAGCTGTTTTTT
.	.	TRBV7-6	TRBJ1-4	CASSLGGRGGDEKLFF	TGTGCCAGCAGCTTAGGGGGACGGGGAGGGGATGAAAAACTGTTTTTT
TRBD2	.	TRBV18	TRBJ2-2	CASSLRDYTNTGELFF	TGTGCCAGCTCACTCCGGGACTATACGAACACCGGGGAGCTGTTTTTT
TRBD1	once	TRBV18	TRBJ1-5	CASSPGTGAAGNQPQHF	TGTGCCAGCTCACCCGGGACAGGCGCAGCCGGCAATCAGCCCCAGCATTTT